These T cell receptor beta chains were read from a single sample in a study of OX40 agonist ivuxolimab in advanced cancers. Clones were read by immunoSEQ multiplex PCR, and TCRdb kept only the in-frame ones, dropping some. Found here are 85,000 to 130,000 clones, about nine tenths of them singletons; the top ten hold 0.48%. This specimen consisted of CD4+ or CD8+ T cells sorted from blood, obtained in a trial of the OX40 agonist ivuxolimab. The receptors come from an adult with an advanced solid tumor such as melanoma, head and neck, liver or kidney cancer. Both conserved end residues are part of each CDR3. The order of the fields is J gene, V gene, CDR3 protein.

j_gene: TRBJ2-3
v_gene: TRBV7-2
CDR3aa: CASSLAGLSGSTDTQYF

j_gene: TRBJ1-2
v_gene: TRBV19
CDR3aa: CASSPNPDRAYGYTF

j_gene: TRBJ1-2
v_gene: TRBV27
CDR3aa: CASSLKREANYGYTF

j_gene: TRBJ1-4
v_gene: TRBV4-3
CDR3aa: CASSPRDRDKLFF

j_gene: TRBJ2-3
v_gene: TRBV29-1
CDR3aa: CSGRKSADTQYF

j_gene: TRBJ1-1
v_gene: TRBV10-3
CDR3aa: CAIRPRTGGAGSSGFTEAFF

j_gene: TRBJ2-1
v_gene: TRBV29-1
CDR3aa: CSVERSYNEQFF

j_gene: TRBJ2-5
v_gene: TRBV4-1
CDR3aa: CASALSGQETQYF

j_gene: TRBJ2-5
v_gene: TRBV19
CDR3aa: CASRPLGVETQYF

j_gene: TRBJ2-1
v_gene: TRBV27
CDR3aa: CASSLSGLAGGWYNEQFF

j_gene: TRBJ2-7
v_gene: TRBV19
CDR3aa: CASQGLHEQYF

j_gene: TRBJ1-3
v_gene: TRBV19
CDR3aa: CASSLNPDSGNTIYF

j_gene: TRBJ2-1
v_gene: TRBV19
CDR3aa: CASSIRQRARGEQFF

j_gene: TRBJ1-2
v_gene: TRBV19
CDR3aa: CASRSPGTRYGYTF

j_gene: TRBJ2-3
v_gene: TRBV7-2
CDR3aa: CASLSGAWTDTQYF

j_gene: TRBJ2-7
v_gene: TRBV6-6
CDR3aa: CASSVDRPSSYEQYF

j_gene: TRBJ2-3
v_gene: TRBV6-1
CDR3aa: CASSEGTGPDTQYF

j_gene: TRBJ1-1
v_gene: TRBV6-5
CDR3aa: CASSLRENTEAFF

j_gene: TRBJ1-1
v_gene: TRBV18
CDR3aa: CASSTTSPGPITEAFF

j_gene: TRBJ2-2
v_gene: TRBV2
CDR3aa: CASSEQGTGELFF